This T cell receptor (beta chain) derives from a study of blood T cell repertoires in COVID-19. At the level of the study: Acute-phase and convalescent COVID-19 samples originated in the United States, Italy and Spain. Sample material is recorded as cDNA or gDNA derived from T cells, B-cell-depleted T cells, or PBMCs.

V lost 4 bases, J lost 0 bases, and 14 bases stayed unmatched. The CDR3 sequence is 19 residues long. Germline CDR1 is SNHLY and CDR2 is FYNNEI. Authors' methods: Estimation of nucleated cell counts relied on the amplification of reference gene primers. The method was immunoSEQ multiplex PCR; TCRdb's version includes in-frame clones alone and lacks a portion of them. The V and J calls and clone size were taken over from that table, and D and trimming were inferred from the DNA. The repertoire holds about 300,000 clones, with around 89% as singletons. The sequenced sample consisted of peripheral blood. The sequence derives from a young woman who had recovered from COVID-19. This sequence joins TRBV2 and TRBJ2-3; TRBD2 matches at 9 bases. The CDR3 sequence is CASSARGSGGHSSTDTQYF. CDR3 bases: TGTGCCAGCAGTGCCCGGGGAAGCGGGGGGCACTCTAGCACAGATACGCAGTATTTT.